A selection of T cell receptor beta chains follows, all from one sample in a study of tumor-infiltrating lymphocytes in primary liver carcinoma. In TCRdb, the multiplex PCR reads were re-called with MiXCR into one record per CDR3 protein. The sample contains about 78,000 distinct CDR3 sequences, about 64% of which appear only once. Sequenced sample: liver tumor tissue from sampling region 4. The receptors were sampled from an older woman with primary liver carcinoma and hepatitis B virus infection. The CDR3 runs from the conserved cysteine through the conserved F or W. A D gene is named only where the DNA matches it firmly. The size of a clone is reported for some rows only, either as once, few or many, or as a class for expanded clones.

j_call clone_size d_call v_call cdr3_nt cdr3_aa
TRBJ2-7 many TRBD1 TRBV29-1 TGCAGCGTCGTCTCCGGGACAGCCTACGAGCAGTACTTC CSVVSGTAYEQYF
TRBJ2-7 once TRBD2 TRBV28 TGTGCGAGCTCTACCCCCCGGACTAGCGGGGGGGCCCGCTTTCGGGAGCAGTACTTC CASSTPRTSGGARFREQYF
TRBJ2-5 - - TRBV5-1 TGCGCCAACAGCTTGGGCCCAGAAAAGACCCAGTACTTC CANSLGPEKTQYF
TRBJ2-4 few TRBD1 TRBV28 TGTGCCAGCAGTTTCCCGCCCCGGGACAGGGGGGGTACTGGGACCAAAAACATTCAGTACTTC CASSFPPRDRGGTGTKNIQYF
TRBJ2-5 - - TRBV7-8 TGTGCCAGCACCAGCCCGTGTGTGGAGACCCAGTACTTC CASTSPCVETQYF
TRBJ2-7 - - TRBV11-3 TGTGCCAGCAGCCTAGTGACTTCGGGGGTCCACGAGCAGTACTTC CASSLVTSGVHEQYF
TRBJ1-4 - - TRBV6-5 TGTGCCAGCAGTTACAAAGGTGGGCGTGAAAAACTGTTTTTT CASSYKGGREKLFF
TRBJ2-3 - - TRBV29-1 TGCAGCATTGACCTAGGGACGAGAGGGCCAGATACGCGGTATTTT CSIDLGTRGPDTRYF
TRBJ2-1 - TRBD2 TRBV14 TGTGCCAACAGCCACGGCGGGACTAACGGACCCTCAGACAATGAGCAGTTCTTC CANSHGGTNGPSDNEQFF
TRBJ2-5 - TRBD1 TRBV5-1 TGCGCCGGCAGCACCGGACAGGCGCGGGTGGAGACCCACTACTTC CAGSTGQARVETHYF
TRBJ1-5 once TRBD1 TRBV12-3/TRBV12-4 TGTGCCATCAATGCTTTGGGACAGGGTGAAAGTCAGCCACAGCATTTT CAINALGQGESQPQHF
TRBJ2-7 - - TRBV5-5 TGTGCCAGCAGCTTGGCTGGCTTTACCCACGAGCAGTACTTC CASSLAGFTHEQYF